These 5 T cell receptor beta chains originate from one sample sequenced in a study of CD8 T cells in ankylosing spondylitis. TCRdb re-called the 5' RACE reads through MiXCR, storing one row per CDR3 protein. The sample yields 200,000 or so distinct CDR3 sequences, about 20% seen once. The material sequenced was blood, either unsorted or a sorted T cell fraction (not recorded which). The receptor set was obtained from a male donor aged 5-29 years with ankylosing spondylitis or in good health (not recorded which).

The chain has TRBV30 and TRBJ2-2, with D possibly being TRBD1 (6 bases). Per germline, CDR1 GTSNPN and CDR2 SVGIG (reference sequence). V was shortened by 7 bases and J by 1 base, with 16 bases between the two germline ends. This CDR3 has 15 amino acids. This CDR3 reads CALSMRQENTGELFF. The DNA for the CDR3 is TGTGCCTTGTCCATGCGACAGGAGAACACCGGGGAGCTGTTTTTT.

This clonotype came up many times. CDR3 DNA sequence: TGCAGCGTTGAAGAACCTACCCTCCGGAGAGGGGGAGGAGAGACCCAGTACTTC. This translates into CSVEEPTLRRGGGETQYF. V is TRBV29-1 and J is TRBJ2-5, with D possibly called TRBD1 or TRBD2 (6 bases each). In germline, CDR1 is SQVTM, CDR2 ANQGSEA. Between the trimmed V and J ends, which lost 0 bases and 4 bases, there was a span of 24 bases. CDR3 length equals 18 residues.

A few counts support this clonotype. The rearrangement joins TRBV7-2 to TRBJ2-7; D is possibly TRBD1 (6 bases). Germline CDR1 reads SGHTA; CDR2 reads FQGNSA. There are 17 residues in the CDR3. Trimming cost V 2 bases and J 0 bases, with 17 bases left between them. The CDR3 region has the DNA TGTGCCAGCAGCTTATCCGGGACATGGACGAGCTCCTACGAGCAGTACTTC. Encoded protein: CASSLSGTWTSSYEQYF.

This clonotype was detected a few times. The chain links TRBV5-6 to TRBJ1-5; 9 nucleotides line up with TRBD1. CDR3 size: 14 residues. Germline loops: CDR1 SGHDT, CDR2 YYEEEE. The J segment lost 5 bases and the V segment lost 4 bases, leaving 4 bases of the junction unmatched. CDR3 sequence: CASSRRDRDQPQHF. The DNA for the CDR3 is TGTGCCAGCAGCCGCAGGGACAGGGATCAGCCCCAGCATTTT.

This clonotype rates as large. The chain uses TRBV7-9 and TRBJ1-4, with D uncertain. Germline assignment: CDR1 SEHNR and CDR2 FQNEAQ (reference sequence). V was clipped by 3 bases and J by 0 bases, with 8 bases between them. The CDR3 length is 15 residues. The CDR3 loop is CASSFLRATNEKLFF. The CDR3 bases are TGTGCCAGCAGCTTCCTCCGCGCAACTAATGAAAAACTGTTTTTT.